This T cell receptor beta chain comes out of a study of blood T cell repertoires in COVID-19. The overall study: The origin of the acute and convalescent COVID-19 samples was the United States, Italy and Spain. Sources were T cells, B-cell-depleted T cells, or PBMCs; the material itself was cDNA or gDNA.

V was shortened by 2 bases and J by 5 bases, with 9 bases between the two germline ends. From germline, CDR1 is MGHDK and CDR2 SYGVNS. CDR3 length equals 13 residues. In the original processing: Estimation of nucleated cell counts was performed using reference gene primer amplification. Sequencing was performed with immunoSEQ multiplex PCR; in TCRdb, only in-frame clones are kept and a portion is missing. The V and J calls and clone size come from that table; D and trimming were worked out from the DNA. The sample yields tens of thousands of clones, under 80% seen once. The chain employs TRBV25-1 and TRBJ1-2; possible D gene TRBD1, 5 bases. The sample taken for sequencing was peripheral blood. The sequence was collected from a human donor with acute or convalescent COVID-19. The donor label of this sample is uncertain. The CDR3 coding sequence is TGTGCCAGCAGTGAACAGGGAATTTATGGCTACACCTTC. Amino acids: CASSEQGIYGYTF.